One and the same sample provided the 10 T cell receptor beta chains below, sequenced in a study of OX40 agonist ivuxolimab in advanced cancers. The repertoire was sequenced with immunoSEQ multiplex PCR; TCRdb's copy has only in-frame clones and lacks some. This table has about 100,000 clones, approximately 94% appearing once. The sample here was CD4+ or CD8+ T cells sorted from blood, taken in a trial of the OX40 agonist ivuxolimab. The receptors were sampled from an adult with an advanced solid tumor such as melanoma, head and neck, liver or kidney cancer.

The gene calls are TRBV4-1 and TRBJ2-1, with a possible D match to TRBD1 (6 bases). The V and J ends lost 4 bases and 4 bases respectively, with 11 bases between them. CDR3 length equals 14 residues. Germline V CDR1 and CDR2: MGHRA, YSYEKL. The CDR3 loop is CASSLRTEYNEQFF. Written as DNA, the CDR3 is TGCGCCAGCAGCCTACGGACAGAGTACAATGAGCAGTTCTTC.

This sequence joins TRBV5-6 and TRBJ2-1; the D gene could be TRBD1 or TRBD2 (5 bases each). The CDR3 totals 15 residues. Germline values: CDR1 SGHDT, CDR2 YYEEEE. V was trimmed by 1 base and J by 4 bases, leaving 12 bases between them. The CDR3 loop reads CASSLQGGGYNEQFF. Written as DNA, the CDR3 is TGTGCCAGCAGCTTGCAGGGCGGAGGATACAATGAGCAGTTCTTC.

This clone was found once. The chain is built from TRBV13 and TRBJ2-5; D not certain. This CDR3 contains 15 residues. Germline loops: CDR1 PRHDT, CDR2 FYEKMQ (reference sequence). V was clipped by 2 bases and J by 0 bases, with 10 bases between them. CDR3 sequence (DNA): TGTGCCAGCAGCTTAAAGGAGAAGTACCAAGAGACCCAGTACTTC. Translation: CASSLKEKYQETQYF.

The chain has TRBV5-6 and TRBJ1-3; D remains unclear. Trimming shortened V by 0 bases and J by 0 bases, and 10 bases separated the two germline ends. The V gene's germline CDR1 is SGHDT and CDR2 YYEEEE. The CDR3 spans 16 residues. CDR3 loop: CASSLEIGISGNTIYF. For the CDR3, the DNA is TGTGCCAGCAGCTTGGAAATTGGGATCTCTGGAAACACCATATATTTT.

The chain couples TRBV9 to TRBJ2-3, with TRBD2 matching 8 bases. Trimming cost V 10 bases and J 6 bases; bases outside gene matches: 16. In germline, CDR1 is SGDLS, CDR2 YYNGEE. The CDR3 loop spans 15 amino acids. The CDR3 DNA reads TGTGCCTCTTCCCCCCGCGCGGGAGGAATCGATACGCAGTATTTT. Translation: CASSPRAGGIDTQYF. Together with reference TRBV9 and TRBJ2-3, the CDR3 gives the full variable domain: DSGVTQTPKHLITATGQRVTLRCSPRSGDLSVYWYQQSLDQGLQFLIQYYNGEERAKGNILERFSAQQFPDLHSELNLSSLELGDSALYFCASSPRAGGIDTQYFGPGTRLTVL.

The chain links TRBV28 to TRBJ2-7; D is possibly TRBD1 (6 bases). The length of the CDR3 is 14 residues. CDR1 is MDHEN, CDR2 SYDVKM, per germline. V gave up 5 bases and J gave up 2 bases, with 13 bases separating them. The CDR3 here is CASSVDRFAYEQYF. The CDR3 nucleotides read TGTGCCAGCAGTGTTGACAGGTTCGCCTACGAGCAGTACTTC.

The chain combines TRBV27 with TRBJ2-1; possibly TRBD2 for D (6 bases). Trimming cost V 4 bases and J 7 bases, with 11 bases left between them. The germline CDR1 and CDR2 sequences are MNHEY and SMNVEV (reference sequence). This CDR3 spans 13 amino acids. In nucleotides, the CDR3 is TGTGCCAGCAGTTCCATTGGAGGGAATGAGCAGTTCTTC. Its protein is CASSSIGGNEQFF.

This chain joins TRBV9 and TRBJ2-7, with TRBD1 identical over 7 bases. Germline trimming cut 0 bases from V and 6 bases from J; bases unmatched to any gene: 15. Germline loops: CDR1 SGDLS, CDR2 YYNGEE. The CDR3 is made up of 17 amino acids. In DNA, the CDR3 is TGTGCCAGCAGCGTAGGGTCGACAGAGACAGGGAAGGCCGAGCAGTACTTC. Translation: CASSVGSTETGKAEQYF.

The chain is built from TRBV7-2 and TRBJ1-2; D is unresolved. The CDR3 loop spans 13 amino acids. Germline V CDR1 and CDR2: SGHTA, FQGNSA. The V gene lost 4 bases and the J gene lost 5 bases, with 11 bases spanning the gap. In nucleotides, the CDR3 is TGTGCCAGCAGCTCACCGGACCGGTATGGCTACACCTTC. Translated: CASSSPDRYGYTF.

The chain is built from TRBV2 and TRBJ2-5, with 7 positions matching TRBD2. Germline trimming cut 8 bases from V and 5 bases from J; bases unmatched to any gene: 14. This CDR3 has 15 amino acids. Germline values: CDR1 SNHLY, CDR2 FYNNEI. Here the CDR3 DNA reads TGTGCCAGCCGTGTACGAGCGGGGCGGGGGGAGACCCAGTACTTC. Its protein is CASRVRAGRGETQYF. Full variable domain (missing parts from reference TRBV2 and TRBJ2-5): EPEVTQTPSHQVTQMGQEVILRCVPISNHLYFYWYRQILGQKVEFLVSFYNNEISEKSEIFDDQFSVERPDGSNFTLKIRSTKLEDSAMYFCASRVRAGRGETQYFGPGTRLLVL.